This TCR beta chain was documented in a study of regulatory dendritic cells for organ transplantation. About this clone itself: Its antigen is not known. At one boundary the junction diverges from the germline segment, which might be a read error. The same CDR3 arises from other DNA sequences in this sample as well.

This CDR3 has 12 residues. Looked up from germline, CDR1 is LNHDA and CDR2 is SQIVND (reference sequence). General observations from the study: Considerable individual heterogeneity was seen in alloreactive memory CD8+ T cells. Mature dendritic cells appeared to drive more memory CD8+ clonal expansion than regulatory ones. Of resting T cell subsets, memory CD8+ had the most alloreactive clonotypes.

Profiled with immunoSEQ multiplex PCR; TCRdb holds only in-frame clones, not every one. This sample yields 35,000 to 45,000 clones, of which around nine tenths are seen a single time; 0.11% belongs to the top ten. The chain recombines TRBV19 with TRBJ2-7; D is unclear. This receptor was obtained from a human donor in good health. The specimen was naive CD8+ T cells from blood. Subset indicated: CD45RA+ naive T cells. In DNA form, the CDR3 reads TGTGCCAGTAGTATCCCACCCTACGAGCAATACTTC. This encodes CASSIPPYEQYF.